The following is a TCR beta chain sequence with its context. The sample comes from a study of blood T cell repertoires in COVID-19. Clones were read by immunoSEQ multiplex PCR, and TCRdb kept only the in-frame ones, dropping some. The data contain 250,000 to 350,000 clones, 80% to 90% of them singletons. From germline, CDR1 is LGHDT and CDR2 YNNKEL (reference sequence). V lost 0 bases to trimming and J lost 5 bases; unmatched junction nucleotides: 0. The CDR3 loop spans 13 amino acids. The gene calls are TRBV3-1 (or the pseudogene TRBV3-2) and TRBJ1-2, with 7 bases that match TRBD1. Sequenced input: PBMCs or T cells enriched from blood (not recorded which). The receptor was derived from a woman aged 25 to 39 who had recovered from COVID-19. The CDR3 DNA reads TGTGCCAGCAGCCAAGACAGGGGGTATGGCTACACCTTC. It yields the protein CASSQDRGYGYTF.